This TCR beta chain originates from a study of OX40 agonist ivuxolimab in advanced cancers. Libraries were prepared by immunoSEQ multiplex PCR; TCRdb keeps only in-frame clonotypes and omits some of them. The data contain 75,000 to 100,000 clones, approximately 84% of them singletons. On this clone: No antigen is known for it.

V gave up 1 base and J gave up 2 bases, with 20 bases separating them. Germline V gives CDR1 SGHKS, CDR2 YYEKEE (reference sequence). This CDR3 has 18 amino acids. The study's findings and limits: The antigens recognized by the expanded peripheral T cells, that is their antigen specificity, were not determined. Dosing at 0.1 to 3.0 mg/kg was accompanied by clonal expansion of CD4+ and CD8+ blood T cells by week 6. Partial responders at 0.1-3.0 mg/kg showed near-lowest clonal expansion.

Blood got drawn at baseline, again on cycle 4 day 1, and then on cycle 7 day 1. This receptor was obtained from an adult with an advanced solid tumor such as melanoma, head and neck, liver or kidney cancer. Source: CD4+ or CD8+ T cells sorted from blood, taken in a trial of the OX40 agonist ivuxolimab. The V call is TRBV5-5, the J call TRBJ2-3; tentatively, D is TRBD1 (7 bases). The CDR3 spells CASSLYEGGGIFTDTQYF. CDR3 sequence (DNA): TGTGCCAGCAGCTTGTACGAAGGGGGCGGGATTTTCACAGATACGCAGTATTTT.